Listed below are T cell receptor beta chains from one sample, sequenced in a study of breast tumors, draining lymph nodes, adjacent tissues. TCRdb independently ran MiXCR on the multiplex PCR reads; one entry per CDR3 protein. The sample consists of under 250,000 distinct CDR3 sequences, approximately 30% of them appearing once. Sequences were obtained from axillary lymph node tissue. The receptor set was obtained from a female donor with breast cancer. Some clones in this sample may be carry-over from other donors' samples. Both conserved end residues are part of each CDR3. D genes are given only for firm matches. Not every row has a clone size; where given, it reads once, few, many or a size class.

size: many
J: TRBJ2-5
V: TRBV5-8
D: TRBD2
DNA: TGTGCCAGCAGCTTGGGACTAGCGGGAGAGCTGGAGACCCAGTACTTC
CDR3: CASSLGLAGELETQYF

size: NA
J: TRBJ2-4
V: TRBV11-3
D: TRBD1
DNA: TGTGCCAGCAGCTTAGAGTCTGGCAGGGGGGCCAAAAACATTCAGTACTTC
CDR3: CASSLESGRGAKNIQYF

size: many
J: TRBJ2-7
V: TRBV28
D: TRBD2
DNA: TGTGCCAGCAGTTTTGCAGGTAGCGGGAGTTACGAGCAGTACTTC
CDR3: CASSFAGSGSYEQYF

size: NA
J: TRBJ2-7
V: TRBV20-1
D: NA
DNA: TGCAGTGCTAACCGACTGAAGGGGTACGCGCAGTACTTC
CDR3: CSANRLKGYAQYF

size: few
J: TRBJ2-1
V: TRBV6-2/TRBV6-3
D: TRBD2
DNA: TGTGCCAGCAGTTACTCCGGGACTATCTCCTACAATGAGCAGTTCTTC
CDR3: CASSYSGTISYNEQFF

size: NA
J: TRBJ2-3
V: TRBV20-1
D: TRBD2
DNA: TGCAGTGCTCCAGTAGGGACTAGCGGGGGGACAGATACGCAGTATTTT
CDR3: CSAPVGTSGGTDTQYF

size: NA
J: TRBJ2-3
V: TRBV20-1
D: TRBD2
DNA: TGCAGTGCCCGAAGCGGGAGGGGTAGCACAGATACGCAGTATTTT
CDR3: CSARSGRGSTDTQYF

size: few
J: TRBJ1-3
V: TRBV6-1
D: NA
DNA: TGTGCCAGCAGTGGACTAGATGGAAACACCATATATTTT
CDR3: CASSGLDGNTIYF

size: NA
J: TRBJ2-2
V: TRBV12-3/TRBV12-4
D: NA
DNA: TGTGCCAGCAGTTTAGGACAGTCGAACACCGGGGAGCTGTTTTTT
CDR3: CASSLGQSNTGELFF

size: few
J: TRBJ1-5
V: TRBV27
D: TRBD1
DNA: TGTGCCAGCAGTCCCCCCGGACAGGGGCGCGCCCAGCATTTT
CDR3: CASSPPGQGRAQHF

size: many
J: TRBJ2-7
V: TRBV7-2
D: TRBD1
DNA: TGTGCCAGCAGCTTACCTGGACAGGGTTTAGGCTCCTACGAGCAGTACTTC
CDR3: CASSLPGQGLGSYEQYF

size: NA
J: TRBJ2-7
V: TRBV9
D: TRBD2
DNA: TGTGCCAGCAGCGTAGATAGTAGGGTGGGACTAGCAAACGAGCAGTACTTC
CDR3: CASSVDSRVGLANEQYF